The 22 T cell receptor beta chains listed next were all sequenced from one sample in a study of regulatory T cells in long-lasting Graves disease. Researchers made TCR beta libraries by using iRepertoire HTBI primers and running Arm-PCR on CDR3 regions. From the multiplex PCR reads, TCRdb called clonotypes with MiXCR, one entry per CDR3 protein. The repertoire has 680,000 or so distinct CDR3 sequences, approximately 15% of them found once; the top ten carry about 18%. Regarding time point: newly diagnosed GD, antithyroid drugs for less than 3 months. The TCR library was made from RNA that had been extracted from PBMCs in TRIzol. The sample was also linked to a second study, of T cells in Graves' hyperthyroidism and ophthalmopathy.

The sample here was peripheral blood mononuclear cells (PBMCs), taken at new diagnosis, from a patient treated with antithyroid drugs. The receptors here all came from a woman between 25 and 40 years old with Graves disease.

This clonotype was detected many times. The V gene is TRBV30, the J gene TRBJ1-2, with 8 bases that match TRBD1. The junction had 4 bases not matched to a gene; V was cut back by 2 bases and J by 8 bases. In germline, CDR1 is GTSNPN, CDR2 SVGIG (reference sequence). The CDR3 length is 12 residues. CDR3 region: CAWSTTGVGYTF. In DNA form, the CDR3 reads TGTGCCTGGAGTACGACAGGGGTCGGCTACACCTTC.

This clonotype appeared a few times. The CDR3, as DNA: TGTGCCAGCAGCAACCCCGGGGATTTAGATGAAAAACTGTTTTTT. Amino acid sequence: CASSNPGDLDEKLFF. The rearrangement links TRBV12-3 or TRBV12-4 to TRBJ1-4; D is unclear. V lost 6 bases to trimming and J lost 6 bases, with 17 bases between them. The CDR3 has 15 residues.

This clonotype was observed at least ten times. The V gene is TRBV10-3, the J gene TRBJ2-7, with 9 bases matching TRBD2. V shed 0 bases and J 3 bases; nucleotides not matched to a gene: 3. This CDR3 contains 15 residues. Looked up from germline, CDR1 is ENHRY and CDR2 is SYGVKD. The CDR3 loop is CAISESGGRGYEQYF. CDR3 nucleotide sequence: TGTGCCATCAGTGAGTCGGGCGGGAGGGGCTACGAGCAGTACTTC.

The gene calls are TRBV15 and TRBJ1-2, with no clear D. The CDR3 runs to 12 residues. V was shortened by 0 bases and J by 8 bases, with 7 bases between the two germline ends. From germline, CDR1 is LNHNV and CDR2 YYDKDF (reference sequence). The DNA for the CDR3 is TGTGCCACCAGCAGAGATCTCGGCGGCTACACCTTC. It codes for CATSRDLGGYTF.

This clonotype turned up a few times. Here the CDR3 DNA reads TGTGCCAGCAGTTACGCAGCCTATGGCTACACCTTC. This translates into CASSYAAYGYTF. The gene calls are TRBV28 and TRBJ1-2; no clear D gene. The ends were cut back, 4 bases at V and 4 bases at J, with 7 bases in the middle. This CDR3 has 12 amino acids. CDR1 MDHEN and CDR2 SYDVKM come from the germline V gene.

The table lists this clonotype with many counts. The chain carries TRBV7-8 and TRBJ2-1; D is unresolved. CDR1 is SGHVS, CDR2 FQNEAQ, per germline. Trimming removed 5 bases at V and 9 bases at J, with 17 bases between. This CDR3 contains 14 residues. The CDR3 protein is CASSRPRLGGEQFF. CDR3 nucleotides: TGTGCCAGCAGCAGACCTCGACTGGGCGGTGAGCAGTTCTTC.

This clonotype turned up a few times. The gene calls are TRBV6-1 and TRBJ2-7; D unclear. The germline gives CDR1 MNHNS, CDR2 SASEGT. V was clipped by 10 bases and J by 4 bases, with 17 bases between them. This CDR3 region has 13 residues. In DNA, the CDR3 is TGTGCCAACGCCCTCGGGTCCGAATACGAGCAGTACTTC. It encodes CANALGSEYEQYF.

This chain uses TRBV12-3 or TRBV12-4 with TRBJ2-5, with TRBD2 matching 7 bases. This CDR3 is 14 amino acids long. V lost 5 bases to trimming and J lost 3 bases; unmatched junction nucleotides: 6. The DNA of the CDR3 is TGTGCCAGCAGTCTGGGACTATTAGAAGAGACCCAGTACTTC. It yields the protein CASSLGLLEETQYF.

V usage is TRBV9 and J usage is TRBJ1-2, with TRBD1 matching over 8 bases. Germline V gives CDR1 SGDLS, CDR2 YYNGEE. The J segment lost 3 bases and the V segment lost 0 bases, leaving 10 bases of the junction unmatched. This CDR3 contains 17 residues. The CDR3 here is CASSVGGQASAHYGYTF. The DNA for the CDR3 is TGTGCCAGCAGCGTAGGGGGACAGGCCAGTGCGCACTATGGCTACACCTTC.

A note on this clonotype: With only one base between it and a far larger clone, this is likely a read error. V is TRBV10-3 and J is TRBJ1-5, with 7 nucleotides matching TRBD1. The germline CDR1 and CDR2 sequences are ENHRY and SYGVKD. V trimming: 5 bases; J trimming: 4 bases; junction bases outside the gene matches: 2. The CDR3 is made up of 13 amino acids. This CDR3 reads CAISSRGNQPQHF. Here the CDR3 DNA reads TGTGCCATCAGTTCCAGGGGGAATCAGCCCCAGCATTTT.

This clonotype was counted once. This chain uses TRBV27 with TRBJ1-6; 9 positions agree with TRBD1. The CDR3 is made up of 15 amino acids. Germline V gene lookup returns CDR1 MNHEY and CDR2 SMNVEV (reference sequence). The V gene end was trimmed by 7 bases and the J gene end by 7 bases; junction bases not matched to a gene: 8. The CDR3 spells CASTPGDRENSPLHF. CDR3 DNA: TGTGCCAGCACCCCAGGGGACAGGGAAAATTCACCCCTCCACTTT.

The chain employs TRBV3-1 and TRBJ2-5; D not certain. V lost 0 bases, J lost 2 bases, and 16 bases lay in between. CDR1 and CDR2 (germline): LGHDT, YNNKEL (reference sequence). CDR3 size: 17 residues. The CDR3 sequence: CASSQDSFRLRQETQYF. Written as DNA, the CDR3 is TGTGCCAGCAGCCAAGATTCGTTCCGGCTCCGACAAGAGACCCAGTACTTC.

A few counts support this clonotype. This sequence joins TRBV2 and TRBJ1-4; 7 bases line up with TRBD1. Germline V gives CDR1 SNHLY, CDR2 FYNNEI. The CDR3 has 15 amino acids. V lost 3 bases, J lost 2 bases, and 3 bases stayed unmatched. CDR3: CASSETGTTNEKLFF. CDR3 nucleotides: TGTGCCAGCAGTGAGACAGGGACGACTAATGAAAAACTGTTTTTT.

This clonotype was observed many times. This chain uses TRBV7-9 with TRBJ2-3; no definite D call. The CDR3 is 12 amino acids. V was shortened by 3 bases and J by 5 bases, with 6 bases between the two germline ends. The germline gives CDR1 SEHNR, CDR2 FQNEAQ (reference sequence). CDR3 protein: CASSFAKDTQYF. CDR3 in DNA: TGTGCCAGCAGCTTCGCGAAAGATACGCAGTATTTT.

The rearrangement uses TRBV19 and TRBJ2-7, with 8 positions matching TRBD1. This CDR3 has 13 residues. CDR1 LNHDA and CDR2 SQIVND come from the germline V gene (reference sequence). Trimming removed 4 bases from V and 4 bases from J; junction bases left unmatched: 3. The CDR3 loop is CASSTGTGYEQYF. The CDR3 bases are TGTGCCAGTAGTACCGGGACAGGTTACGAGCAGTACTTC.

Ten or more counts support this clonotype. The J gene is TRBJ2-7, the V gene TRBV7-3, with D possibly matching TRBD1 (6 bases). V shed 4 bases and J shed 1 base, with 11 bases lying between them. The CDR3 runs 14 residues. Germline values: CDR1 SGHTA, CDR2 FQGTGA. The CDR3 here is CASSSSGASYEQYF. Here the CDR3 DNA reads TGTGCCAGCAGCTCGTCAGGGGCATCCTACGAGCAGTACTTC.

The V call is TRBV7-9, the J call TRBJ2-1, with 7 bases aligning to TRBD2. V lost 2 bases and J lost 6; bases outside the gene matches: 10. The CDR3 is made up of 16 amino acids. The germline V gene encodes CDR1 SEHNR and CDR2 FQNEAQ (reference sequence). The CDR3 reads CASSLLSGAIPNEQFF. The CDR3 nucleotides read TGTGCCAGCAGCTTATTAAGCGGGGCTATCCCCAATGAGCAGTTCTTC.

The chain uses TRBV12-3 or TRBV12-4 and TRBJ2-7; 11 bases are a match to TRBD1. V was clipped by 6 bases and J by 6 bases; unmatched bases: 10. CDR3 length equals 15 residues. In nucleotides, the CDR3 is TGTGCCAGCAGCGCGCGCGGACAGGGGGCGGGCGAGCAGTACTTC. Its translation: CASSARGQGAGEQYF.

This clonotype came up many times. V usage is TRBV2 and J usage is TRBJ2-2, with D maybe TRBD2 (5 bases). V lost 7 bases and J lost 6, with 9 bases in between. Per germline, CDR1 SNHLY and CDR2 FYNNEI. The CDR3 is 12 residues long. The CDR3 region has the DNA TGTGCCAGCATTAGGGAGCCCGGGGAGCTGTTTTTT. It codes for CASIREPGELFF.

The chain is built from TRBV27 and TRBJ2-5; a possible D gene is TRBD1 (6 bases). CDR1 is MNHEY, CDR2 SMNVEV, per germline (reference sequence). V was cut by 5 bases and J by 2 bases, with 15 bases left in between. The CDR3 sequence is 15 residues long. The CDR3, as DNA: TGTGCCAGCAGTCGGGCGGACAGAGTACAAGAGACCCAGTACTTC. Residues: CASSRADRVQETQYF.

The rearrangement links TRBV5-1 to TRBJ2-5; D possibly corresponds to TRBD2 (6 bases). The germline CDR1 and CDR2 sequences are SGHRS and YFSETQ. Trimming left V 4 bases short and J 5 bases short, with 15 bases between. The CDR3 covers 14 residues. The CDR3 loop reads CASSPGGRGETQYF. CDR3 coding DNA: TGCGCCAGCAGCCCTGGAGGGCGAGGTGAGACCCAGTACTTC.

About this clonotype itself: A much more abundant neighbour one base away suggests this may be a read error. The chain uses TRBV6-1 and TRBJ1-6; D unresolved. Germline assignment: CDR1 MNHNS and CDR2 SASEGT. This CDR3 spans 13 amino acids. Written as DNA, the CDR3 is TGTGCCAGCAGGAGCTCCTATTATTCACCCCTCCACTTT. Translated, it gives CASRSSYYSPLHF.